The next 23 T cell receptor beta chains were all read from a single sample in a study of CD8 T cells in Susac syndrome (dated by TCRdb to between 2018 and 2020). The library was made by the immunoSEQ multiplex PCR assay. RNA was extracted using the RNeasy kit, and roughly 0.45 to 1 microgram was reverse transcribed with random hexamers. The public reads were quality trimmed at Q25 with fastp and then assembled into clones with MiXCR by TCRdb, keeping productive beta chains. Rows merge per CDR3 protein into single entries with the most common DNA and genes. For this sample there are 150,000 to 200,000 distinct CDR3 sequences; about 90% appear just once. Jointly, the top ten make up approximately 0.073% of the sample. The sequenced material came from CD4+ T cells from PBMCs. The receptor source for this set is a human donor in good health.

The genes are TRBV20-1 and TRBJ1-1; TRBD1 agrees at 7 bases. Germline V CDR1 and CDR2: DFQATT, SNEGSKA (reference sequence). The CDR3 sequence is 12 residues long. With V trimmed by 8 bases and J by 2 bases, 5 bases remained unmatched. CDR3 loop: CSPQGGNTEAFF. DNA for the CDR3: TGCAGTCCCCAGGGGGGCAACACTGAAGCTTTCTTT.

This sequence joins TRBV2 and TRBJ2-2, with TRBD1 matching 7 bases. Germline values: CDR1 SNHLY, CDR2 FYNNEI. V gave up 4 bases and J gave up 3 bases; unmatched junction bases: 5. This CDR3 has 15 residues. The CDR3 spells CASSVGGSHTGELFF. The CDR3 DNA reads as TGTGCCAGCAGTGTAGGGGGCTCTCACACCGGGGAGCTGTTTTTT. Full variable domain (rest looked up from reference TRBV2 and TRBJ2-2): EPEVTQTPSHQVTQMGQEVILRCVPISNHLYFYWYRQILGQKVEFLVSFYNNEISEKSEIFDDQFSVERPDGSNFTLKIRSTKLEDSAMYFCASSVGGSHTGELFFGEGSRLTVL.

The chain combines TRBV12-3 or TRBV12-4 with TRBJ2-7, with D possibly TRBD1 on 5 matching bases. The V gene lost 7 bases and the J gene lost 2 bases, with 12 bases spanning the gap. The CDR3 is 13 residues long. This CDR3 reads CASMSGWTYEQYF. The CDR3 bases are TGTGCCAGCATGTCAGGGTGGACCTACGAGCAGTACTTC.

CDR3: CSVEDPTYLQYF. The CDR3 bases are TGCAGCGTTGAGGATCCGACCTACTTGCAGTATTTT. The chain couples TRBV29-1 to TRBJ2-3; no reliable D call. Germline CDR1 and CDR2: SQVTM and ANQGSEA. Trimming removed 3 bases at V and 11 bases at J, with 15 bases between. The CDR3 has 12 amino acids.

J is TRBJ2-5 and V is TRBV3-1; unclear D gene. Germline CDR1 is LGHDT and CDR2 is YNNKEL (reference sequence). This CDR3 contains 12 residues. The germline V and J ends were trimmed by 4 bases and 1 base, with 4 bases remaining between them. Written as DNA, the CDR3 is TGTGCCAGCAGCCCCCCCCAAGAGACCCAGTACTTC. Translation: CASSPPQETQYF.

This chain links TRBV27 with TRBJ2-2; unclear D gene. Trimming left V 3 bases short and J 1 base short, with 6 bases between. Germline CDR1 is MNHEY and CDR2 is SMNVEV (reference sequence). The CDR3 has 14 amino acids. This CDR3 is CASSFWGNTGELFF. The CDR3 DNA is TGTGCCAGCAGTTTCTGGGGGAACACCGGGGAGCTGTTTTTT.

This clonotype was recorded only once. The chain carries TRBV20-1 and TRBJ1-3, with no clear D. V lost 4 bases and J lost 0, with 10 bases in between. Germline loops: CDR1 DFQATT, CDR2 SNEGSKA (reference sequence). The CDR3 consists of 14 residues. CDR3 residues: CSATSDNSGNTIYF. CDR3 sequence (DNA): TGCAGTGCTACTAGTGACAACTCTGGAAACACCATATATTTT.

The chain links TRBV2 to TRBJ1-3; possibly TRBD1 for D (5 bases). V lost 4 bases to trimming and J lost 4 bases, with 11 bases between them. The CDR3 extends over 14 amino acids. CDR1 is SNHLY, CDR2 FYNNEI, per germline. For the CDR3, the DNA is TGTGCCAGCAGTGGATGGGGGATGGGAAACACCATATATTTT. Protein: CASSGWGMGNTIYF.

This clonotype was recorded once. The chain combines TRBV2 with TRBJ2-1, with D possibly matching TRBD2 (5 bases). This CDR3 region has 14 residues. Deletions cut 8 bases from V and 0 bases from J, with 11 bases between. CDR1 SNHLY and CDR2 FYNNEI come from the germline V gene. In DNA, the CDR3 is TGTGCCAGCGAGGCGGGCAGCTCCTACAATGAGCAGTTCTTC. It specifies CASEAGSSYNEQFF. Together with reference TRBV2 and TRBJ2-1, the CDR3 gives the full variable domain: EPEVTQTPSHQVTQMGQEVILRCVPISNHLYFYWYRQILGQKVEFLVSFYNNEISEKSEIFDDQFSVERPDGSNFTLKIRSTKLEDSAMYFCASEAGSSYNEQFFGPGTRLTVL.

The chain employs TRBV6-5 and TRBJ2-3; no clear D gene. There are 16 residues in the CDR3. Germline values: CDR1 MNHEY, CDR2 SVGAGI. V lost 0 bases and J 2 bases, leaving 12 bases between the germline ends. The CDR3 loop is CASSYSMADATDTQYF. The CDR3 bases are TGTGCCAGCAGTTACTCTATGGCAGACGCCACAGATACGCAGTATTTT.

This clonotype was observed a single time. The genes are TRBV6-5 and TRBJ2-1, with 12 bases matching TRBD2. The CDR3 loop spans 16 amino acids. Germline CDR1 reads MNHEY; CDR2 reads SVGAGI. Unmatched junction bases numbered 6, after V lost 4 bases and J lost 5 bases. The CDR3 reads CASSSLTSGSNNEQFF. The CDR3 nucleotides read TGTGCCAGCAGTTCCTTGACTAGCGGGAGCAACAATGAGCAGTTCTTC.

This sequence joins TRBV2 and TRBJ1-6; D may be TRBD1 (6 bases). Germline CDR1 SNHLY, CDR2 FYNNEI. This CDR3 contains 16 residues. V shed 5 bases and J shed 10 bases, with 21 bases lying between them. The CDR3 reads CASSTDATGSGSPLHF. The DNA for the CDR3 is TGTGCCAGCAGTACAGACGCCACAGGGTCAGGGTCACCCCTCCACTTT.

This clonotype was seen just once. The J gene is TRBJ2-1, the V gene TRBV20-1, with 7 bases that match TRBD1. The CDR3 contains 14 residues. V lost 5 bases to trimming and J lost 5 bases; unmatched junction nucleotides: 9. CDR1 DFQATT and CDR2 SNEGSKA come from the germline V gene (reference sequence). The CDR3 nucleotides read TGCAGTGCTTCCCGAGGGGGCACCCACAATGAGCAGTTCTTC. Residues: CSASRGGTHNEQFF.

The chain couples TRBV28 to TRBJ2-1, with D uncertain. Germline CDR1 and CDR2: MDHEN and SYDVKM. This CDR3 region has 15 residues. With 7 bases removed from V and 6 bases from J, the gap between germline ends came to 19 bases. As DNA, the CDR3 is TGTGCCAGCAACTCCTTCATAGGTCGACTCAATGAGCAGTTCTTC. Translated, it gives CASNSFIGRLNEQFF.

The V gene is TRBV6-2 or TRBV6-3, the J gene TRBJ1-5; the D is unclear. Germline V lookup: CDR1 MNHEY, CDR2 SVGEGT. The CDR3 has 13 residues. Trimming stripped 7 bases from V and 6 bases from J, with 13 bases between. Here the CDR3 DNA reads TGTGCCAGCACCTCCCAAGGCGCTCAGCCCCAGCATTTT. As protein: CASTSQGAQPQHF.

CDR3 amino acids: CASRRSGSYEQYF. The CDR3, as DNA: TGTGCCAGCAGGAGGAGCGGGAGCTACGAGCAGTACTTC. The chain uses TRBV3-1 and TRBJ2-7, with 8 bases identical to TRBD2. Germline assignment: CDR1 LGHDT and CDR2 YNNKEL (reference sequence). Trimming cost V 6 bases and J 3 bases; bases outside gene matches: 4. This CDR3 contains 13 residues.

The chain joins TRBV3-1 to TRBJ2-7, with 7 bases that match TRBD2. CDR1 LGHDT and CDR2 YNNKEL come from the germline V gene (reference sequence). This CDR3 region has 17 residues. Unmatched junction bases numbered 13, after V lost 1 base and J lost 4 bases. CDR3 DNA sequence: TGTGCCAGCAGCCAAGCTTCTTGGGGTGGACTAGTATACGAGCAGTACTTC. It encodes CASSQASWGGLVYEQYF.

This rearrangement joins TRBV28 to TRBJ2-4; TRBD1 matches 7 bases. The CDR3 is 15 residues long. Unmatched junction bases numbered 7, after V lost 2 bases and J lost 6 bases. Germline V lookup: CDR1 MDHEN, CDR2 SYDVKM. The chain's CDR3 is CASSLMRAGGNIQYF. The DNA for the CDR3 is TGTGCCAGCAGTTTAATGAGGGCAGGGGGAAACATTCAGTACTTC.

This chain joins TRBV28 and TRBJ1-1; D remains unclear. The germline V gene encodes CDR1 MDHEN and CDR2 SYDVKM. The CDR3 has 12 amino acids. Trimming took off 5 bases at V and 6 bases at J, with 10 bases between the two ends. In nucleotides, the CDR3 is TGTGCCAGCAGTGCGGGATCGTCTGAAGCTTTCTTT. This gives the protein CASSAGSSEAFF.

The CDR3, as DNA: TGCAGTGCTAGAGAGGGAGGGGAGCAAGAGACCCAGTACTTC. The encoded protein is CSAREGGEQETQYF. The J gene is TRBJ2-5, the V gene TRBV20-1; 7 bases fit TRBD2. Germline V CDR1 and CDR2: DFQATT, SNEGSKA (reference sequence). With V trimmed by 0 bases and J by 2 bases, 3 bases remained unmatched. This CDR3 contains 14 residues.

The chain links TRBV20-1 to TRBJ2-3, with D tentatively TRBD1 or TRBD2 (5 bases each). Germline CDR1 DFQATT, CDR2 SNEGSKA (reference sequence). The ends were cut back, 3 bases at V and 1 base at J, with 14 bases in the middle. CDR3 length: 15 residues. The CDR3 loop reads CSARGPFPRTDTQYF. The CDR3 coding sequence is TGCAGTGCTAGGGGACCCTTCCCCCGCACAGATACGCAGTATTTT.

CDR3 protein: CAGQRGMNTEAFF. The CDR3 DNA is TGTGCCGGCCAGCGGGGAATGAACACTGAAGCTTTCTTT. The rearrangement joins TRBV5-6 to TRBJ1-1; D gene unclear. V gave up 10 bases and J gave up 0 bases, with 13 bases separating them. Looked up from germline, CDR1 is SGHDT and CDR2 is YYEEEE. This CDR3 is 13 amino acids long.

The V gene is TRBV29-1, the J gene TRBJ2-5, with a possible D match to TRBD1 (6 bases). This CDR3 comprises 14 residues. Trimming took 6 bases from V and 1 from J, leaving 15 bases between them. Germline assignment: CDR1 SQVTM and CDR2 ANQGSEA. The DNA of the CDR3 is TGCAGCGTGCTGGGCAGGGGTATCCAAGAGACCCAGTACTTC. It is translated as CSVLGRGIQETQYF. Looking up the rest from reference TRBV29-1 and TRBJ2-5 gives the full variable domain: SAVISQKPSRDICQRGTSLTIQCQVDSQVTMMFWYRQQPGQSLTLIATANQGSEATYESGFVIDKFPISRPNLTFSTLTVSNMSPEDSSIYLCSVLGRGIQETQYFGPGTRLLVL.